These T cell receptor beta chains were read from a single sample in a study of CD8+ T cells in alopecia areata. The repertoire was sequenced with immunoSEQ multiplex PCR; TCRdb's copy has only in-frame clones and lacks some. The repertoire holds 150,000 to 200,000 clones, with roughly 50% as singletons. The sequencing input was CD4+ T cells sorted from blood. The receptor source for this set is a human donor in good health. Each CDR3 is given with its conserved first and last residue. D genes are given only for firm matches. Some rows mark clone size as missing; the rest say once, few, many or name a class of expanded clone.

d_gene | abundance | j_gene | v_gene | CDR3aa | CDR3nt
TRBD2 | . | TRBJ2-3 | TRBV15 | CATSSGTLAVSTDTQYF | TGTGCCACCAGCAGCGGTACCCTAGCGGTTAGCACAGATACGCAGTATTTT
. | . | TRBJ2-7 | TRBV6-1 | CASSLTGTNSYEQYF | TGTGCCAGCAGTCTCACAGGGACCAACTCCTACGAGCAGTACTTC
. | . | TRBJ2-2 | TRBV30 | CAWKRGDTGELFF | TGTGCCTGGAAGAGGGGGGACACCGGGGAGCTGTTTTTT
. | few | TRBJ1-2 | TRBV28 | CASSFGSYGYTF | TGTGCCAGCAGTTTCGGATCCTATGGCTACACCTTC
. | . | TRBJ1-5 | TRBV2 | CASRRSNQPQHF | TGTGCCAGCAGGCGGTCGAATCAGCCCCAGCATTTT
. | . | TRBJ2-3 | TRBV25-1 | CASSAAFGRAQYF | TGTGCCAGCAGTGCGGCTTTCGGGCGAGCGCAGTATTTT
TRBD1 | . | TRBJ1-2 | TRBV4-2 | CASSQPGQAYGYTF | TGTGCCAGCAGCCAACCTGGACAGGCCTATGGCTACACCTTC
. | . | TRBJ2-7 | TRBV25-1 | CASSAQGYEQYF | TGTGCCAGCAGTGCGCAGGGTTACGAGCAGTACTTC
. | few | TRBJ2-7 | TRBV2 | CASRLRQLAYEQYF | TGTGCCAGCAGACTCCGACAGCTAGCCTACGAGCAGTACTTC
. | . | TRBJ2-4 | TRBV7-9 | CASRVTTGAKNIQYF | TGTGCCAGCAGAGTTACCACTGGGGCCAAAAACATTCAGTACTTC
. | few | TRBJ2-3 | TRBV2 | CASSDRGAAGVSTDTQYF | TGTGCCAGCAGTGATAGGGGGGCTGCGGGAGTATCGACAGATACGCAGTATTTT
. | . | TRBJ1-1 | TRBV10-2 | CASSDGGNTEAFF | TGCGCCAGCAGTGACGGGGGGAACACTGAAGCTTTCTTT
TRBD2 | . | TRBJ2-1 | TRBV6-5 | CASSRGGRLYNEQFF | TGTGCCAGCAGTAGGGGAGGGCGTTTGTACAATGAGCAGTTCTTC
. | . | TRBJ2-6 | TRBV28 | CASGQFSGANVLTF | TGTGCCAGCGGACAGTTCTCTGGGGCCAACGTCCTGACTTTC
. | . | TRBJ1-4 | TRBV9 | CASSVAVGGNEKLFF | TGTGCCAGCAGCGTAGCGGTTGGGGGTAATGAAAAACTGTTTTTT
TRBD1 | few | TRBJ1-2 | TRBV7-6 | CASSLRQGNYGYTF | TGTGCCAGCAGCCTTAGACAGGGAAACTATGGCTACACCTTC